The 16 T cell receptor beta chains listed next were all sequenced from one sample in a study of blood T cells in healthy people across ages. A second about 7 to 11 cycle PCR used barcoded and J-beta primers. TCRdb itself ran the 5' RACE reads through MiXCR, one entry per CDR3 protein. The sample has under 750,000 distinct CDR3 sequences; roughly 43% are singletons. The sequenced sample consisted of blood. These receptors originate from a man older than 75 in good health.

The chain joins TRBV3-1 to TRBJ2-3, with D perhaps being TRBD1 or TRBD2 (6 bases each). Germline loops: CDR1 LGHDT, CDR2 YNNKEL (reference sequence). The length of the CDR3 is 14 residues. V shed 2 bases and J shed 6 bases, with 12 bases lying between them. The DNA of the CDR3 is TGTGCCAGCAGCCAATCGGGGGCGCGTGATACGCAGTATTTT. It codes for CASSQSGARDTQYF.

Ten or more counts support this clonotype. The J gene is TRBJ2-1, the V gene TRBV14; D is unresolved. The CDR3 covers 14 residues. Germline CDR1 reads SGHDN; CDR2 reads FVKESK. Trimming left V 6 bases short and J 8 bases short, with 17 bases between. CDR3 nucleotides: TGTGCCAGCAGTCTGGGCCTAGGGATGGATGAGCAGTTCTTC. Protein product: CASSLGLGMDEQFF.

The V call is TRBV12-3 or TRBV12-4, the J call TRBJ1-4; no reliable D call. CDR3 length equals 15 residues. V was shortened by 6 bases and J by 2 bases, with 13 bases between the two germline ends. CDR3 residues: CASSPTSNTNEKLFF. CDR3 coding DNA: TGTGCCAGCAGCCCAACAAGCAACACTAATGAAAAACTGTTTTTT.

The chain is built from TRBV20-1 and TRBJ1-1; D remains unclear. V dropped 1 base and J dropped 0 bases, with 9 bases sitting between them. Germline assignment: CDR1 DFQATT and CDR2 SNEGSKA (reference sequence). The CDR3 covers 14 residues. The CDR3 sequence is CSARAVGLNTEAFF. DNA of the CDR3: TGCAGTGCTAGAGCGGTAGGGCTGAACACTGAAGCTTTCTTT.

This chain uses TRBV20-1 with TRBJ1-2; 7 bases line up with TRBD1. Germline loops: CDR1 DFQATT, CDR2 SNEGSKA (reference sequence). The length of the CDR3 is 15 residues. The J segment lost 3 bases and the V segment lost 6 bases, leaving 13 bases of the junction unmatched. In DNA form, the CDR3 reads TGCAGTGCCCCTGGGACAGATTTTGCGGACTATGGCTACACCTTC. Encoded protein: CSAPGTDFADYGYTF.

The chain uses TRBV7-2 and TRBJ2-2, with D perhaps assigned TRBD1 or TRBD2 (6 bases each). The CDR3 spans 18 residues. Trimming took 1 base from V and 1 from J, leaving 16 bases between them. From germline, CDR1 is SGHTA and CDR2 FQGNSA. In DNA, the CDR3 is TGTGCCAGCAGCTTAGACGTCAGGGGACTTGTGAACACCGGGGAGCTGTTTTTT. This encodes CASSLDVRGLVNTGELFF.

Ten or more counts support this clonotype. The V gene is TRBV6-6, the J gene TRBJ2-1; 7 bases are shared with TRBD1. The germline CDR1 and CDR2 sequences are MNHNY and SVGAGI (reference sequence). The CDR3 consists of 16 residues. V dropped 0 bases and J dropped 5; count of bases not matched to a gene: 7. This CDR3 is CASSYSNRGDHNEQFF. The CDR3 nucleotides read TGTGCCAGCAGTTACTCGAACAGGGGAGACCACAATGAGCAGTTCTTC.

This clonotype has a single count. This rearrangement joins TRBV20-1 to TRBJ2-7, with 7 bases lining up with TRBD2. The trim removed 0 bases at V and 4 bases at J, leaving 9 bases unmatched. CDR3 length: 15 residues. CDR1 is DFQATT and CDR2 is SNEGSKA in the germline V gene (reference sequence). The CDR3 spells CSARDQGGGVYEQYF. The CDR3 DNA sequence: TGCAGTGCTAGAGATCAGGGCGGGGGAGTATACGAGCAGTACTTC.

In its sample, this clonotype was seen many times. The V gene is TRBV6-5, the J gene TRBJ2-5, with D perhaps TRBD2 (6 bases). Trimming pared 4 bases from V and 4 bases from J, leaving 16 bases between. The CDR3 runs 15 residues. CDR1 and CDR2 from the germline V gene are MNHEY and SVGAGI. The CDR3 DNA sequence: TGTGCCAGCAGTTGGAACGCGGGACTGCTAGAGACCCAGTACTTC. It specifies CASSWNAGLLETQYF.

This clonotype was seen a handful of times. The chain joins TRBV5-1 to TRBJ2-3; D might be TRBD2 (5 bases). The germline V gene has CDR1 SGHRS and CDR2 YFSETQ. V dropped 0 bases and J dropped 2 bases, with 13 bases sitting between them. This CDR3 is built from 16 residues. CDR3 bases: TGCGCCAGCAGCTTGGCGGGATCCGGGGACACAGATACGCAGTATTTT. Translation gives CASSLAGSGDTDTQYF.

The J gene is TRBJ1-6, the V gene TRBV7-2; D gene unclear. The CDR3 covers 13 residues. Between the trimmed V and J ends, which lost 2 bases and 10 bases, there was a span of 9 bases. The germline gives CDR1 SGHTA, CDR2 FQGNSA. DNA of the CDR3: TGTGCCAGCAGCTTATACCCGAAGTCACCCCTCCACTTT. Protein sequence: CASSLYPKSPLHF.

For this clonotype: The junction departs from the called germline gene at one end, perhaps through a read error. The chain combines TRBV3-1 with TRBJ1-1; no clear D gene. The CDR3 has 14 residues. Per the germline V gene, CDR1 is LGHDT and CDR2 is YNNKEL (reference sequence). The chain's CDR3 is CAGSQDLGGFEAFF. The CDR3 nucleotides read TGTGCCGGCAGCCAAGATTTAGGAGGGTTTGAAGCTTTCTTT.

The gene calls are TRBV20-1 and TRBJ1-2; D is unclear. The germline V gene encodes CDR1 DFQATT and CDR2 SNEGSKA (reference sequence). The CDR3 runs to 11 residues. V lost 0 bases, J lost 5 bases, and 4 bases lay in between. DNA of the CDR3: TGCAGTGCTAGAGATGGGTATGGCTACACCTTC. As protein: CSARDGYGYTF.

This clonotype was seen many times. The chain carries TRBV20-1 and TRBJ2-3, with D unclear. The CDR3 is 14 amino acids. V was trimmed by 0 bases and J by 4 bases, leaving 11 bases between them. Looked up from germline, CDR1 is DFQATT and CDR2 is SNEGSKA (reference sequence). As DNA, the CDR3 is TGCAGTGCTAGAGAGCTCAGAGAGGCAGATACGCAGTATTTT. It encodes CSARELREADTQYF.

Many counts were recorded for this clonotype. This chain connects TRBV6-6 to TRBJ2-3; unclear D gene. Germline CDR1 MNHNY, CDR2 SVGAGI (reference sequence). The CDR3 sequence is 15 residues long. Trimming stripped 6 bases from V and 0 bases from J, with 13 bases between. In DNA form, the CDR3 reads TGTGCCAGCAGCAACAGAGGCTCTAGCACAGATACGCAGTATTTT. Encoded protein: CASSNRGSSTDTQYF.

The V call is TRBV7-8, the J call TRBJ2-6, with a weak D call TRBD2 (6 bases). The V end lost 3 bases, the J end lost 0 bases, and 12 bases lay between the germline ends. CDR3 length: 17 amino acids. Per germline, CDR1 SGHVS and CDR2 FQNEAQ. CDR3 sequence: CASSFAGGSSGANVLTF. The CDR3 DNA is TGTGCCAGCAGCTTTGCCGGAGGGAGCTCTGGGGCCAACGTCCTGACTTTC.